This T cell receptor (beta chain) is from a study of cytomegalovirus exposure and HLA in healthy donors. In the PCR, 60 Vbeta and 13 Jbeta primers were used. Generated by immunoSEQ multiplex PCR, the TCRdb table keeps only in-frame clones and is missing some. This sample's clone table lists about 67,000 clones. The donors, nominally healthy at sampling, likely had unrecorded immune exposures. The sequence derives from a boy younger than 18 in good health and CMV-seronegative. The source material was PBMCs.

CDR3 bases: TGTGCCAGCAGCTTAGAATGGGGGCTAACTAATGAAAAACTGTTTTTT. Its protein is CASSLEWGLTNEKLFF. The chain carries TRBV11-2 and TRBJ1-4; the D gene is possibly TRBD1 (6 bases). CDR1 and CDR2 from the germline V gene are SGHAT and FQNNGV. V lost 0 bases to trimming and J lost 1 base, with 9 bases between them. There are 16 residues in the CDR3.